Included here is one T cell receptor (beta chain) sequence, with context. Trimming took 6 bases from V and 0 from J, leaving 14 bases between them. From germline, CDR1 is MGHDK and CDR2 SYGVNS. The CDR3 is made up of 15 amino acids. The data were obtained in a study of shared clonotypes between healthy human individuals. Method: immunoSEQ multiplex PCR; TCRdb's copy keeps in-frame clones and lacks some. The data hold 1.6 million or so clones, with 98% observed a single time. The source of this sequence is a man younger than 40 in good health. Material: naive CD4+ T cells sorted from blood. Described subset: CD45RA+ positively selected. The chain joins TRBV25-1 to TRBJ1-1; maybe TRBD1 (6 bases). The CDR3 nucleotides are TGTGCCAGCAGGAGCAGGGGAATCATGAACACTGAAGCTTTCTTT. Encoded protein: CASRSRGIMNTEAFF.